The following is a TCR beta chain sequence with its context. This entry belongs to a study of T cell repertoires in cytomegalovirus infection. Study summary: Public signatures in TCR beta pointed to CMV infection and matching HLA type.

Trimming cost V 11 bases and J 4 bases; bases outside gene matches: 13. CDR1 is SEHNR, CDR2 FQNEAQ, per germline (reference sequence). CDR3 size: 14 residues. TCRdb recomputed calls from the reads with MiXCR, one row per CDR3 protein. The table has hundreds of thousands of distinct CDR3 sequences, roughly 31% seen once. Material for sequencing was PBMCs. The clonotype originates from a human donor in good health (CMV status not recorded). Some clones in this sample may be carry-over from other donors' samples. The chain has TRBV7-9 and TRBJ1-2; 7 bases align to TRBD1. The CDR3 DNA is TGTGCCCACCGAGTAGGGACAGAGAGCTATGGCTACACCTTC. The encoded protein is CAHRVGTESYGYTF.